A single sample is the source of the 14 T cell receptor beta chains below, sequenced in a study of CD8+CD57+ T cells in acquired aplastic anemia. Patients included in sequencing had previously demonstrated CD8+CD57+ cell expansion by flow cytometry. TCR beta VDJ and CDR3 were profiled, and genomic DNA was the template. TCRdb redid the calling of the reads with MiXCR, one entry per CDR3 protein. The table records 75,000 to 100,000 distinct CDR3 sequences, less than 75% of them present only once. Sample: sorted CD4+, CD8+, or CD8+CD57+ T cells (not recorded which) from PBMCs. The receptors derive from a human donor with aplastic anemia.

This clonotype was recorded at least ten times. This chain links TRBV12-3 or TRBV12-4 with TRBJ1-2; no definite D call. V dropped 4 bases and J dropped 4 bases, with 16 bases sitting between them. CDR3 size: 15 residues. The CDR3 sequence is CASSSTWASTYGYTF. In DNA form, the CDR3 reads TGTGCCAGCAGTTCTACCTGGGCTTCTACCTATGGCTACACCTTC.

There are many counts of this clonotype. This rearrangement joins TRBV6-1 to TRBJ1-6, with TRBD1 matching 8 bases. CDR3 length: 12 residues. Germline values: CDR1 MNHNS, CDR2 SASEGT. The V segment lost 10 bases and the J segment 9 bases; nucleotides outside the gene matches: 5. The CDR3, as DNA: TGTGCCACCAGACAGGGGAGTTCACCCCTCCACTTT. Its protein product is CATRQGSSPLHF.

V gene TRBV2 combines with J gene TRBJ2-1, with D hard to call. Trimming stripped 5 bases from V and 4 bases from J, with 15 bases between. This CDR3 has 15 amino acids. Germline V gene data show CDR1 as SNHLY and CDR2 as FYNNEI. Here the CDR3 reads CASSRSLMLYNEQFF. For the CDR3, the DNA is TGTGCCAGCAGTCGGTCACTAATGCTTTACAATGAGCAGTTCTTC.

This clonotype was seen once. The chain recombines TRBV20-1 with TRBJ1-1; TRBD1 aligns across 7 bases. CDR1 is DFQATT and CDR2 is SNEGSKA in the germline V gene (reference sequence). This CDR3 has 15 amino acids. Trimming cost V 3 bases and J 4 bases; bases outside gene matches: 11. CDR3 nucleotide sequence: TGCAGTGCTAGTCACCACATCCGACAGGGCACTGAAGCTTTCTTT. It codes for CSASHHIRQGTEAFF.

The rearrangement links TRBV20-1 to TRBJ2-7; no clear D. V gave up 0 bases and J gave up 7 bases, with 19 bases separating them. Germline assignment: CDR1 DFQATT and CDR2 SNEGSKA (reference sequence). This CDR3 has 15 amino acids. DNA for the CDR3: TGCAGTGCTAGAGATGGCCAGCGCTCCGGAATGGAGCAGTACTTC. Residues: CSARDGQRSGMEQYF.

The J gene is TRBJ2-7, the V gene TRBV29-1; D remains ambiguous. Germline lookup yields CDR1 SQVTM and CDR2 ANQGSEA. Trimming removed 6 bases at V and 4 bases at J, with 7 bases between. This CDR3 is built from 10 residues. This CDR3 reads CSVADYEQYF. CDR3 nucleotide sequence: TGCAGCGTCGCCGATTACGAGCAGTACTTC.

The chain carries TRBV19 and TRBJ2-1; D remains unclear. The CDR3 is 11 amino acids. The V and J ends lost 9 bases and 8 bases respectively, with 11 bases between them. Per the germline V gene, CDR1 is LNHDA and CDR2 is SQIVND (reference sequence). CDR3 nucleotide sequence: TGTGCCAGCGACCTTGGGGATGAGCAGTTCTTC. Translated: CASDLGDEQFF.

J is TRBJ1-5 and V is TRBV20-1, with 7 bases identical to TRBD1. This CDR3 comprises 14 residues. The V segment lost 6 bases and the J segment 0 bases; nucleotides outside the gene matches: 5. Germline V CDR1 and CDR2: DFQATT, SNEGSKA (reference sequence). Here the CDR3 DNA reads TGCAGTGCCAAGACAGGGTATAGCAATCAGCCCCAGCATTTT. Its protein is CSAKTGYSNQPQHF.

This chain uses TRBV12-3 or TRBV12-4 with TRBJ1-4; 8 bases line up with TRBD1. V trimming: 7 bases; J trimming: 4 bases; junction bases outside the gene matches: 5. CDR3 length: 14 residues. The CDR3 sequence: CASTSTGDNEKLFF. The CDR3 DNA reads as TGTGCCAGCACCTCGACAGGGGATAATGAAAAACTGTTTTTT.

This clonotype was counted between two and nine times. The chain has TRBV20-1 and TRBJ1-5, with TRBD1 identical over 10 bases. The CDR3 sequence is 13 residues long. Losses at the gene ends were 6 bases for V and 5 bases for J; bases not matched to a gene: 4. The germline V gene encodes CDR1 DFQATT and CDR2 SNEGSKA (reference sequence). The CDR3 region is CSATGTGDQPQHF. The CDR3 DNA reads as TGCAGTGCGACCGGGACAGGGGATCAGCCCCAGCATTTT.

J is TRBJ1-2 and V is TRBV19; D is unresolved. With 10 bases removed from V and 6 bases from J, the gap between germline ends came to 21 bases. The CDR3 is 14 amino acids. The V gene's germline CDR1 is LNHDA and CDR2 SQIVND (reference sequence). This chain's CDR3 is CATLAGSSFHGYTF. In nucleotides, the CDR3 is TGTGCCACCCTCGCTGGGTCGTCGTTCCATGGCTACACCTTC. Complete variable domain (other parts from reference TRBV19 and TRBJ1-2): DGGITQSPKYLFRKEGQNVTLSCEQNLNHDAMYWYRQDPGQGLRLIYYSQIVNDFQKGDIAEGYSVSREKKESFPLTVTSAQKNPTAFYLCATLAGSSFHGYTFGSGTRLTVV.

There are a few counts of this clonotype. DNA of the CDR3: TGTGCCACCAGTGATTTGGATCAAGAGACCCAGTACTTC. Amino acid sequence: CATSDLDQETQYF. The chain couples TRBV24-1 to TRBJ2-5; no clear D. The CDR3 is made up of 13 amino acids. Germline CDR1 KGHDR, CDR2 SFDVKD. V was trimmed by 0 bases and J by 2 bases, leaving 3 bases between them.

The rearrangement uses TRBV9 and TRBJ1-6; D not resolved. This CDR3 has 13 residues. Germline V gene sequence: CDR1 SGDLS, CDR2 YYNGEE. Trimming removed 0 bases at V and 9 bases at J, with 7 bases between. Here the CDR3 DNA reads TGTGCCAGCAGCGTAGGCGGCGGTTCACCCCTCCACTTT. Encoded protein: CASSVGGGSPLHF.

Only a few counts were recorded for this clonotype. One junction end disagrees with the germline gene, perhaps due to a read error. V is TRBV7-7 and J is TRBJ2-5; 7 nucleotides line up with TRBD1. The CDR3 runs 15 residues. Germline V gene data show CDR1 as SSHAT and CDR2 as FNYEAQ (reference sequence). CDR3 region: CASSLSPTGKETQYF. The CDR3 coding sequence is TGTGCTAGCAGCTTATCTCCGACAGGGAAGGAGACCCAGTACTTC.